This T cell receptor (beta chain) was captured by sequencing in a study of identical twins. Study-wide results and limits: Models predicted less out-of-frame TCR alpha sharing in monozygotic twins than was found. Rather than following the same donors, the conclusions depended on cross-sectional statistical analysis.

All of the donors were Caucasians in good health. TCRdb reanalysed the 5' RACE reads using MiXCR and keeps one entry per CDR3 protein. The repertoire holds approximately 600,000 distinct CDR3 sequences, around a tenth seen once, with roughly 3% in the top ten. Regarding this clonotype: What it recognizes is unknown.

Separately, the same data were catalogued under a study of yellow fever vaccine responses in identical twins.

The sample consisted of PBMCs. This sequence was found in a woman between 18 and 29 years old in good health.

The CDR3 nucleotides read TGTGCCAGCAGTGAGATCGGGATCCAAGAGACCCAGTACTTC. Its protein is CASSEIGIQETQYF. The chain carries TRBV25-1 and TRBJ2-5; D is possibly TRBD2 (5 bases). V was shortened by 3 bases and J by 1 base, with 9 bases between the two germline ends. CDR3 size: 14 residues. Germline V CDR1 and CDR2: MGHDK, SYGVNS.